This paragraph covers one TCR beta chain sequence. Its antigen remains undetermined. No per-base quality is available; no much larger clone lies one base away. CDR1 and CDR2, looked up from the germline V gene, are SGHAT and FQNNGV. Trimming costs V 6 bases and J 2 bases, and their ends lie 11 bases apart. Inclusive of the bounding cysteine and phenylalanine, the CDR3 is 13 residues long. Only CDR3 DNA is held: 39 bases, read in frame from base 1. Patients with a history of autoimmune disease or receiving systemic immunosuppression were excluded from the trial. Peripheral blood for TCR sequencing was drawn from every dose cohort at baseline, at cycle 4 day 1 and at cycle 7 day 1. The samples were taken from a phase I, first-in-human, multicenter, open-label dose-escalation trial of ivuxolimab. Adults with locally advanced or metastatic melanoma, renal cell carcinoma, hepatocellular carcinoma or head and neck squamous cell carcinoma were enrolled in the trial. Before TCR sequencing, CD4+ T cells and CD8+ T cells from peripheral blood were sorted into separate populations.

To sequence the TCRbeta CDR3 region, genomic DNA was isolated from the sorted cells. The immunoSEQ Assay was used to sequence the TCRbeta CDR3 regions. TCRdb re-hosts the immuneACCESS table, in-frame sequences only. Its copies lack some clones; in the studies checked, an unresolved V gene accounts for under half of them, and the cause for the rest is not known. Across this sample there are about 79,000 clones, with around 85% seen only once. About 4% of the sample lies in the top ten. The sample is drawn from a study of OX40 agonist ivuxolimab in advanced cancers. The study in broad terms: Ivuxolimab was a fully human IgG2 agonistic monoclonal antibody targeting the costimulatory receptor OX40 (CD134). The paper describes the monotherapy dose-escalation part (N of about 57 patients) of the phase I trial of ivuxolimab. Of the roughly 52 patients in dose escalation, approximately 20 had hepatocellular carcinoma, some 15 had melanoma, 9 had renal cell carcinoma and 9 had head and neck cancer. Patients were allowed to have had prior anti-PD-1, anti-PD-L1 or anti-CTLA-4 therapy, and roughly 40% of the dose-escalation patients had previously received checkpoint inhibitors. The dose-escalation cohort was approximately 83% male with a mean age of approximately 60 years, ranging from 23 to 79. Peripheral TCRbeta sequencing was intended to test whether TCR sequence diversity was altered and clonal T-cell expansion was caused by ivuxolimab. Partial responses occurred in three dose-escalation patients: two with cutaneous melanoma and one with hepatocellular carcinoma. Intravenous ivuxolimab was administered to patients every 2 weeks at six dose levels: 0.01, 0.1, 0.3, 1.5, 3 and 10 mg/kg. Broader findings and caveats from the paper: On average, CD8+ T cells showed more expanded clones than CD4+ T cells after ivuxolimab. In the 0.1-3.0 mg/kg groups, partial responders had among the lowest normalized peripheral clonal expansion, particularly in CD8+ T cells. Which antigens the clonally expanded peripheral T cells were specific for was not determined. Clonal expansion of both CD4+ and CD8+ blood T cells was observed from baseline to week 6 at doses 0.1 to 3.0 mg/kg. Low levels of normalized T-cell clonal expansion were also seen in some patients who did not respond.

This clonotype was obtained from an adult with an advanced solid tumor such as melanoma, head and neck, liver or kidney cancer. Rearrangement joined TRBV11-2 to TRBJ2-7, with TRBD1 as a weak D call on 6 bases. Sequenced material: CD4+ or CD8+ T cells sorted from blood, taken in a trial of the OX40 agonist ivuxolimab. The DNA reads TGTGCCAGCAGTCTTAGACAGGCCTACGAGCAGTACTTC. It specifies CASSLRQAYEQYF. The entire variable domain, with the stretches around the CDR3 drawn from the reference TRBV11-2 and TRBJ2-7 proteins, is EAGVAQSPRYKIIEKRQSVAFWCNPISGHATLYWYQQILGQGPKLLIQFQNNGVVDDSQLPKDRFSAERLKGVDSTLKIQPAKLEDSAVYLCASSLRQAYEQYFGPGTRLTVT.